This TCR beta chain was captured by sequencing in a study of PD-1 blockade in classical Hodgkin lymphoma. Study-wide points: Newly diagnosed patients had diversity similar to the baseline diversity of complete responders.

Clones were sequenced by immunoSEQ multiplex PCR, and TCRdb holds only the in-frame ones, with some missing. Seen here are tens of thousands of clones, about 89% observed once, and the top ten hold approximately 10%. As to this clone: Its antigen is currently unknown.

Time point of the sample: cycle 4 day 1 (C4D1), after 6 weeks of nivolumab. After autologous stem cell transplantation all patients relapsed, and prior brentuximab vedotin exposure differed between cohorts. Looked up from germline, CDR1 is MNHNS and CDR2 is SASEGT. Between the trimmed V and J ends, which lost 1 base and 0 bases, there was a span of 18 bases. The CDR3 covers 18 residues. This receptor was taken from a human donor with classical Hodgkin lymphoma. The sample in question was peripheral blood mononuclear cells (PBMCs), obtained before the fourth cycle of nivolumab. The chain couples TRBV6-1 to TRBJ1-1, with TRBD1 as a possible D gene (6 bases). The CDR3 loop reads CASSEGDGRGGLNTEAFF. The CDR3 nucleotides are TGTGCCAGCAGTGAAGGGGACGGCAGGGGAGGGTTGAACACTGAAGCTTTCTTT.